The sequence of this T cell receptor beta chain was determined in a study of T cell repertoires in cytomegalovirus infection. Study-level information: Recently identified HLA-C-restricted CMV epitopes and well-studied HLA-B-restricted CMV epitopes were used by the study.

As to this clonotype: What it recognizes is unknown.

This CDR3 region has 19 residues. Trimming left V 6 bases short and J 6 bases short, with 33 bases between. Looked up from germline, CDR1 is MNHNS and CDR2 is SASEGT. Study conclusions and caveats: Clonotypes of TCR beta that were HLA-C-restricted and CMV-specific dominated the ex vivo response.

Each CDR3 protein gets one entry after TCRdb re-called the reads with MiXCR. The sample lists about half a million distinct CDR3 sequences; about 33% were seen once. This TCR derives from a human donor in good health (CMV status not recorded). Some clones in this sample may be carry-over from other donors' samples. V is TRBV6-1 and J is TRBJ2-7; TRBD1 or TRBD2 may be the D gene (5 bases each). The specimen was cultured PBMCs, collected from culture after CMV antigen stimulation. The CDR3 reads CASSQGAHEGALGLLEQYF. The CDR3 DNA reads TGTGCCAGCAGCCAGGGAGCGCACGAAGGGGCTCTAGGGCTACTCGAGCAGTACTTC.